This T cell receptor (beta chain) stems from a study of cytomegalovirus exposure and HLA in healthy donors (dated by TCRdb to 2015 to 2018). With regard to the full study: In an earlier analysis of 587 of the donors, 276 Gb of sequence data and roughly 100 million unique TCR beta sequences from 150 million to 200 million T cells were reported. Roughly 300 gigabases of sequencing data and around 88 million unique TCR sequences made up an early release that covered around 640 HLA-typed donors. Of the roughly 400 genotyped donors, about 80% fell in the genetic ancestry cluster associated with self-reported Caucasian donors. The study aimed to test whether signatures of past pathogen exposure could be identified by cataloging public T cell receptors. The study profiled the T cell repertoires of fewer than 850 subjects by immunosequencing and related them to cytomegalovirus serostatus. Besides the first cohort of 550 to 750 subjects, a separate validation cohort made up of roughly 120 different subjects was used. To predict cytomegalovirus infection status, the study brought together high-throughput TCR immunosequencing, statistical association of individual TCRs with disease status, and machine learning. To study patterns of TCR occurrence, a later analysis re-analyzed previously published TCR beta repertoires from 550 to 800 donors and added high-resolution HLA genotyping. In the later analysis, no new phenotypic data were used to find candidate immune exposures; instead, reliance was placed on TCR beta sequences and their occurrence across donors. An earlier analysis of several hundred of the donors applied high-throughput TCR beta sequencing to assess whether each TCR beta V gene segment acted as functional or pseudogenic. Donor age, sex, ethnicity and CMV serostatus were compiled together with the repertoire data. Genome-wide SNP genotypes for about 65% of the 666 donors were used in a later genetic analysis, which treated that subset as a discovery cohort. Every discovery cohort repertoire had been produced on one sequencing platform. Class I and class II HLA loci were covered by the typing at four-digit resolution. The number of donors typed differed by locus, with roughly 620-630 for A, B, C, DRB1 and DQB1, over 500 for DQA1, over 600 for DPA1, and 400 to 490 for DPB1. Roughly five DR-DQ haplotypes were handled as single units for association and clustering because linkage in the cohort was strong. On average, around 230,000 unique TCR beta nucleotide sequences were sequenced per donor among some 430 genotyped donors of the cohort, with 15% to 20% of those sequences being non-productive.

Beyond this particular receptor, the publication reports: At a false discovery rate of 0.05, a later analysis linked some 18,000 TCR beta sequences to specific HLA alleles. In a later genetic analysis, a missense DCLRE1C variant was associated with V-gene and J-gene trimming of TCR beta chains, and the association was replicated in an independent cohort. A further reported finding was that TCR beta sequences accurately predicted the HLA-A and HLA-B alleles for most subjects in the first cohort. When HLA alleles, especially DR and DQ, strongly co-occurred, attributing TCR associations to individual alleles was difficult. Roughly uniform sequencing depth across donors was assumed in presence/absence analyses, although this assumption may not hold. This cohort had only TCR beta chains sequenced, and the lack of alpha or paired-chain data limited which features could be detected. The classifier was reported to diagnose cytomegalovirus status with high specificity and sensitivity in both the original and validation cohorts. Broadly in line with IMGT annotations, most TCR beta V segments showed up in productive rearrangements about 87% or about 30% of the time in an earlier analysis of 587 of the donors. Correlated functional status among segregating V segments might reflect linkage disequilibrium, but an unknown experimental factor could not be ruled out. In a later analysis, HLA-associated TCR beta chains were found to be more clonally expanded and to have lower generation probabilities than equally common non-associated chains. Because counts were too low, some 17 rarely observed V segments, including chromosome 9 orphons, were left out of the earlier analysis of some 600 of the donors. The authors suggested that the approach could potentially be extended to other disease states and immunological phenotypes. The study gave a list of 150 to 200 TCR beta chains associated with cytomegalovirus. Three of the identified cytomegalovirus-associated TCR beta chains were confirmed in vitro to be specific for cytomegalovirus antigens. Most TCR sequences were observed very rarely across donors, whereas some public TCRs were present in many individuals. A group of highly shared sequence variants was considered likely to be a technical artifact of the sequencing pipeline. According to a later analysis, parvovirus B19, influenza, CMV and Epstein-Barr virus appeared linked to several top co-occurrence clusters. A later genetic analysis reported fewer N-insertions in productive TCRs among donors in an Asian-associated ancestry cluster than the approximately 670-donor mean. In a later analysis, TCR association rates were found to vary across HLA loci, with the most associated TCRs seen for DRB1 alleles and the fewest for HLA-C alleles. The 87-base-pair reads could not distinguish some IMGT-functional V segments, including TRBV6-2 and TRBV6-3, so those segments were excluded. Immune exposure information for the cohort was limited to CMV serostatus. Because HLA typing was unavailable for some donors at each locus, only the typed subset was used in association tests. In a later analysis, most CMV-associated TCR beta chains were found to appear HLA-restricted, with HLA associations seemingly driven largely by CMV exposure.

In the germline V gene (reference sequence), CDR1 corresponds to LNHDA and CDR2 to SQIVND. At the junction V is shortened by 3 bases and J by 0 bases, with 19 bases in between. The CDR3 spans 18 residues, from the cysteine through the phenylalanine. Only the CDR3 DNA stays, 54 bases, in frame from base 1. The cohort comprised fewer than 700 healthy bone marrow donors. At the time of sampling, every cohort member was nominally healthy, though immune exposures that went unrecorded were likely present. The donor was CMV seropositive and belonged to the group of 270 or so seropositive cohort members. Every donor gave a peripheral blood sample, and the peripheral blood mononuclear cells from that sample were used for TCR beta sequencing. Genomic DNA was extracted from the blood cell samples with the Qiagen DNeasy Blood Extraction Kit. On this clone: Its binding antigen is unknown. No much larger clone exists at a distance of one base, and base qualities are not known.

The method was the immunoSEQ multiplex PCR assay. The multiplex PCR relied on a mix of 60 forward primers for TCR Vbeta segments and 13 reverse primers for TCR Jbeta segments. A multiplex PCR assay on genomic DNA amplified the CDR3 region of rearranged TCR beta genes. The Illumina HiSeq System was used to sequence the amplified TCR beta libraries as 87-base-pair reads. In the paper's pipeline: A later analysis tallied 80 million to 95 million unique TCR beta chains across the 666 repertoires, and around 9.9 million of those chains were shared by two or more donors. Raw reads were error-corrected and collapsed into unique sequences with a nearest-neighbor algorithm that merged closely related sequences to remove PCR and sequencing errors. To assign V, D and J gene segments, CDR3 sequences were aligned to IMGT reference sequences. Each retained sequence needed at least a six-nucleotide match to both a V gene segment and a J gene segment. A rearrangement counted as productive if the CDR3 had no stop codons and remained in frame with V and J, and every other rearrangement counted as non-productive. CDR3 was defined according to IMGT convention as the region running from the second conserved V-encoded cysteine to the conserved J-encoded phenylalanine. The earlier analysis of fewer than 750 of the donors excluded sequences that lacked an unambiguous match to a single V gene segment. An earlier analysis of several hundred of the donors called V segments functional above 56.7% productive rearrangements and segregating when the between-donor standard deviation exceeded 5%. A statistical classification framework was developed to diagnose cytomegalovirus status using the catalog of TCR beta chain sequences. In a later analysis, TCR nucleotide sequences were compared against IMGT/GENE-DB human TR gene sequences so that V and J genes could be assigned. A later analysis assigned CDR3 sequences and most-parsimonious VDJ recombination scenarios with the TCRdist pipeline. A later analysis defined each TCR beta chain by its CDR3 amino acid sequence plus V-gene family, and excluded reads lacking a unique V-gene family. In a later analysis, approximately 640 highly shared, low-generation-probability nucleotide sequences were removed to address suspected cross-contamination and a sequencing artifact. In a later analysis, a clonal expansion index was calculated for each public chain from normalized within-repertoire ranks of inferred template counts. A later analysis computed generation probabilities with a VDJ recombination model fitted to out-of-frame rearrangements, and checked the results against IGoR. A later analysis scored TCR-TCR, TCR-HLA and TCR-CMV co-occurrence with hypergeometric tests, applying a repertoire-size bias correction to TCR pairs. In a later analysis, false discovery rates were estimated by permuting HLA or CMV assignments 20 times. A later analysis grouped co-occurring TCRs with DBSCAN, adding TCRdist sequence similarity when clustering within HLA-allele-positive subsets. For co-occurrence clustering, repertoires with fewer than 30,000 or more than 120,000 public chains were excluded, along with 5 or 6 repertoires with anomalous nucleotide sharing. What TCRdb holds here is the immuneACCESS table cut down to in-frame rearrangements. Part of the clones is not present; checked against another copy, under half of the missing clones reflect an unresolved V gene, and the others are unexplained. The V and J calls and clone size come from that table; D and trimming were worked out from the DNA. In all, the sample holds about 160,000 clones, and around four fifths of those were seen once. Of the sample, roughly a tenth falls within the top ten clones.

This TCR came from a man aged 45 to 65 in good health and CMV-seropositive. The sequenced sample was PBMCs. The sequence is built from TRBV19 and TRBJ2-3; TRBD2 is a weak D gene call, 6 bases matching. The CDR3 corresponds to CASSIQAWGEGSTDTQYF. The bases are TGTGCCAGTAGTATCCAAGCCTGGGGGGAAGGGAGCACAGATACGCAGTATTTT.